Shown below are 17 T cell receptor beta chains from a single sample sequenced in a study of Graves' ophthalmopathy and Graves' hyperthyroidism. Transcripts of RNA were the source for amplifying TCR beta CDR3 regions. First-round RT-PCR with HTBI primers preceded a second-round multiplex PCR. TCRdb redid the calling of the multiplex PCR reads with MiXCR, one entry per CDR3 protein. The repertoire holds about half a million distinct CDR3 sequences, under 15% seen once, with 9.5% to 10% in the top ten. Sequencing used blood. The receptors were sampled from a woman under 40 with Graves' ophthalmopathy.

This clonotype was seen repeatedly, ten times or more. This rearrangement joins TRBV7-9 to TRBJ1-6, with D possibly TRBD1 on 6 matching bases. Deletions cut 2 bases from V and 7 bases from J, with 21 bases between. The germline gives CDR1 SEHNR, CDR2 FQNEAQ (reference sequence). CDR3 length: 18 amino acids. CDR3 in DNA: TGTGCCAGCAGCTTATATTCGGGGGGCGTATCTAGGAATTCACCCCTCCACTTT. It encodes CASSLYSGGVSRNSPLHF. Using reference TRBV7-9 and TRBJ1-6 for the parts outside the CDR3, the full variable domain is DTGVSQNPRHKITKRGQNVTFRCDPISEHNRLYWYRQTLGQGPEFLTYFQNEAQLEKSRLLSDRFSAERPKGSFSTLEIQRTEQGDSAMYLCASSLYSGGVSRNSPLHFGNGTRLTVT.

There are many counts of this clonotype. J is TRBJ2-2 and V is TRBV7-3, with TRBD1 identical over 10 bases. The CDR3 extends over 19 amino acids. The J segment lost 1 base and the V segment lost 1 base, leaving 9 bases of the junction unmatched. Per the germline V gene, CDR1 is SGHTA and CDR2 is FQGTGA. DNA for the CDR3: TGTGCCAGCAGCTTAATAGCGCGGGACAGGGGAATGAACACCGGGGAGCTGTTTTTT. It is translated as CASSLIARDRGMNTGELFF. The whole variable domain, remainder taken from reference TRBV7-3 and TRBJ2-2, is GAGVSQTPSNKVTEKGKYVELRCDPISGHTALYWYRQSLGQGPEFLIYFQGTGAADDSGLPNDRFFAVRPEGSVSTLKIQRTERGDSAVYLCASSLIARDRGMNTGELFFGEGSRLTVL.

This clonotype has a count of ten or more. The chain employs TRBV6-1 and TRBJ1-2, with 7 positions matching TRBD1. This CDR3 comprises 15 residues. Germline values: CDR1 MNHNS, CDR2 SASEGT. With 3 bases clipped from V and 2 bases from J, the junction kept 6 bases outside the gene matches. CDR3 DNA sequence: TGTGCCAGCAGTGATCGGACAGGCGACAACTATGGCTACACCTTC. Amino acids: CASSDRTGDNYGYTF.

CDR3 nucleotides: TGTGCCAGCAGAAACTTAGGACAGGGGGGTTACCAAGAGACCCAGTACTTC. This sequence encodes CASRNLGQGGYQETQYF. V gene TRBV6-1 combines with J gene TRBJ2-5, with 10 bases fitting TRBD1. Germline values: CDR1 MNHNS, CDR2 SASEGT. CDR3 length: 17 residues. V lost 6 bases, J lost 0 bases, and 10 bases stayed unmatched.

Ten or more counts support this clonotype. The rearrangement links TRBV12-3 or TRBV12-4 to TRBJ1-5; 7 nucleotides line up with TRBD1. CDR3 length equals 16 residues. Trimming at V came to 5 bases and at J to 7 bases, leaving 14 bases not matched to a gene. The chain's CDR3 is CASSADPTGRRQPQHF. The DNA of the CDR3 is TGTGCCAGCAGTGCGGATCCGACAGGGAGGAGGCAGCCCCAGCATTTT.

Many counts were recorded for this clonotype. The V and J genes are TRBV11-2 and TRBJ2-2; 7 bases are a match to TRBD1. This CDR3 is built from 15 residues. The germline V gene encodes CDR1 SGHAT and CDR2 FQNNGV. The ends lost 6 bases at V and 0 bases at J; junction bases unmatched: 4. The CDR3 reads CASRPGTANTGELFF. The DNA of the CDR3 is TGTGCCAGCAGACCCGGGACAGCGAACACCGGGGAGCTGTTTTTT.

This clonotype was seen at least ten times. One end of the junction varies from germline; a read error may be responsible. This chain joins TRBV6-5 and TRBJ1-2; D not resolved. The germline V gene has CDR1 MNHEY and CDR2 SVGAGI. The CDR3 is 13 amino acids. CDR3 nucleotide sequence: TGTGCCAGCAGTCCCATGTCCGGGTCCTGGCCAAGCTTC. Amino acids: CASSPMSGSWPSF.

This clonotype was seen many times. The rearrangement joins TRBV20-1 to TRBJ2-2; either TRBD1 or TRBD2 may supply D (5 bases each). V gave up 0 bases and J gave up 6 bases, with 14 bases separating them. The CDR3 totals 15 residues. CDR1 is DFQATT, CDR2 SNEGSKA, per germline (reference sequence). In DNA form, the CDR3 reads TGCAGTGCTAGAGATGTCGCATGGGGGTCCGGGGAGCTGTTTTTT. This translates into CSARDVAWGSGELFF.

V and J are TRBV11-2 and TRBJ2-7; tentatively, D is TRBD2 (7 bases). V was clipped by 3 bases and J by 6 bases, with 21 bases between them. The germline V gene encodes CDR1 SGHAT and CDR2 FQNNGV. CDR3 length: 16 residues. The CDR3 DNA reads as TGTGCCAGCAGCTTGTTTTGGAGGGGGGGTTGGAGCGAGCAGTACTTC. Translated, it gives CASSLFWRGGWSEQYF.

This clonotype was seen many times. The CDR3 loop reads CAWSGRFNSPLHF. The CDR3 region has the DNA TGTGCCTGGAGTGGAAGGTTCAATTCACCCCTCCACTTT. This chain uses TRBV30 with TRBJ1-6; no definite D call. The CDR3 contains 13 residues. CDR1 GTSNPN and CDR2 SVGIG come from the germline V gene (reference sequence). V was cut by 1 base and J by 7 bases, with 8 bases left in between. Variable domain in full (rest from reference TRBV30 and TRBJ1-6): SQTIHQWPATLVQPVGSPLSLECTVEGTSNPNLYWYRQAAGRGLQLLFYSVGIGQISSEVPQNLSASRPQDRQFILSSKKLLLSDSGFYLCAWSGRFNSPLHFGNGTRLTVT.

Ten or more counts support this clonotype. The chain links TRBV7-2 to TRBJ1-6; no clear D gene. The V gene's germline CDR1 is SGHTA and CDR2 FQGNSA. The V and J ends lost 2 bases and 0 bases respectively, with 11 bases between them. The CDR3 totals 17 residues. The CDR3 protein is CASSLSGPSSYNSPLHF. The CDR3 DNA reads TGTGCCAGCAGCTTAAGCGGGCCTAGCTCCTATAATTCACCCCTCCACTTT.

The rearrangement links TRBV14 to TRBJ1-2; weak D call: TRBD1 (5 bases). CDR1 is SGHDN, CDR2 FVKESK, per germline. The CDR3 length is 15 residues. Between the trimmed V and J ends, which lost 1 base and 2 bases, there was a span of 11 bases. The CDR3, as DNA: TGTGCCAGCAGCCAAGGGCGGGGCTGGAACTATGGCTACACCTTC. Encoded protein: CASSQGRGWNYGYTF.

This clonotype showed up many times. The CDR3: CASNVGSGRDGYTF. CDR3 bases: TGTGCCAGCAACGTAGGTTCAGGACGTGATGGCTACACCTTC. V and J are TRBV2 and TRBJ1-2; D not resolved. Germline lookup yields CDR1 SNHLY and CDR2 FYNNEI. This CDR3 region has 14 residues. The V and J ends lost 7 bases and 6 bases respectively, with 18 bases between them.

The V call is TRBV11-2, the J call TRBJ2-7; possibly TRBD1 for D (5 bases). V dropped 2 bases and J dropped 0 bases, with 17 bases sitting between them. Germline lookup yields CDR1 SGHAT and CDR2 FQNNGV. The CDR3 sequence is 17 residues long. The DNA for the CDR3 is TGTGCCAGCAGCTTAACCGACCCAGGGTTGAGCTCCTACGAGCAGTACTTC. Translation: CASSLTDPGLSSYEQYF.

The sample holds one count of this clonotype. This may arise from a read error, as a much more abundant clone is one base away. No conserved phenylalanine or tryptophan ends this CDR3, so it is likely a read error. J is TRBJ1-1 and V is TRBV28; D gene unclear. Deletions cut 5 bases from V and 0 bases from J, with 10 bases between. This CDR3 is 14 amino acids long. Germline V gene sequence: CDR1 MDHEN, CDR2 SYDVKM. For the CDR3, the DNA is TGTGCCAGCAGTCTTAAGACCGTGAACACTGAAGCTTTCTAT. Translated, it gives CASSLKTVNTEAFY.

This clonotype appeared many times. The genes are TRBV18 and TRBJ1-1; D is undetermined. Germline assignment: CDR1 KGHSH and CDR2 LQKENI. The CDR3 loop spans 16 amino acids. The V and J ends lost 3 bases and 0 bases respectively, with 14 bases between them. CDR3 DNA sequence: TGTGCCAGCTCACCGGGCAAACAAAGCATGAACACTGAAGCTTTCTTT. It codes for CASSPGKQSMNTEAFF.

This clonotype was picked up many times. The J gene is TRBJ2-7, the V gene TRBV11-2; TRBD1 is a possible D gene (6 bases). Trimming removed 3 bases at V and 7 bases at J, with 13 bases between. Germline V gene sequence: CDR1 SGHAT, CDR2 FQNNGV. This CDR3 has 13 residues. The chain's CDR3 is CASSFWGQGEQYF. The CDR3 nucleotides are TGTGCCAGCAGCTTTTGGGGGCAGGGGGAGCAGTACTTC.